The rows below give T cell receptor beta chains drawn from one sample of a study of cytomegalovirus exposure and HLA in healthy donors. Method: immunoSEQ multiplex PCR; TCRdb's copy keeps in-frame clones and lacks some. There are around 100,000 clones in the sample; around 79% occur only once, and about 14% lies in the top ten. Specimen: PBMCs. These receptors all stem from a male donor in good health and CMV-seropositive. The CDR3 runs from the conserved cysteine through the conserved F or W. Fields, in order: V gene, D gene, J gene, clone size, CDR3 DNA, CDR3 protein. D genes are given only for firm matches. Rows give clone size only sometimes, using once, few, many, or a class for an expanded clone.

V gene: TRBV4-2; D gene: TRBD2; J gene: TRBJ2-5; clone size: NA; CDR3 DNA: TGTGCCAGCAGCCCCCGGGGGGGCGCGTTAGAGACCCAGTACTTC; CDR3 protein: CASSPRGGALETQYF
V gene: TRBV4-1; D gene: TRBD1; J gene: TRBJ2-7; clone size: NA; CDR3 DNA: TGCGCCAGCAGCACCGGACAGGGCACCTACGAGCAGTACTTC; CDR3 protein: CASSTGQGTYEQYF
V gene: TRBV29-1; D gene: NA; J gene: TRBJ1-5; clone size: NA; CDR3 DNA: TGCAGCGCGGAGATAAGTCTCGGGGGGCCCCAGCATTTT; CDR3 protein: CSAEISLGGPQHF
V gene: TRBV7-9; D gene: TRBD1; J gene: TRBJ1-6; clone size: once; CDR3 DNA: TGTGCCAGCAGCCGGGGACAGGGCAATAATTCACCCCTCCACTTT; CDR3 protein: CASSRGQGNNSPLHF
V gene: TRBV7-9; D gene: NA; J gene: TRBJ1-3; clone size: NA; CDR3 DNA: TGTGCCAGCAGCTCGCTAGCGAGCTCTGGAAACACCATATATTTT; CDR3 protein: CASSSLASSGNTIYF
V gene: TRBV2; D gene: TRBD2; J gene: TRBJ2-7; clone size: few; CDR3 DNA: TGTGCCAGCAGTGAAGGGAGGCGGGGGGTACCCTACGAGCAGTACTTC; CDR3 protein: CASSEGRRGVPYEQYF
V gene: TRBV6-1; D gene: NA; J gene: TRBJ1-2; clone size: once; CDR3 DNA: TGTGCCAGCAGTGATCTCCGACAGGCGGATCTCTATGGCTACACCTTC; CDR3 protein: CASSDLRQADLYGYTF
V gene: TRBV12-5; D gene: TRBD1; J gene: TRBJ2-7; clone size: NA; CDR3 DNA: TGTGCTAGTGGTTTGTCCCCGCCGGGACAGGTCTATCCCTACGAGCAGTACTTC; CDR3 protein: CASGLSPPGQVYPYEQYF
V gene: TRBV4-2; D gene: TRBD1; J gene: TRBJ1-2; clone size: NA; CDR3 DNA: TGTGCCAGCAGCCAAGAGGGACAGGGGGCGCGGTACTATGGCTACACCTTC; CDR3 protein: CASSQEGQGARYYGYTF
V gene: TRBV13; D gene: NA; J gene: TRBJ2-2; clone size: NA; CDR3 DNA: TGTGCCAGCAGCGAGGACACCCAAAACACCGGGGAGCTGTTTTTT; CDR3 protein: CASSEDTQNTGELFF
V gene: TRBV7-2; D gene: NA; J gene: TRBJ1-2; clone size: NA; CDR3 DNA: TGTGCCAGCAGCTTAGGTGGAGGGAGCTATGGCTACACCTTC; CDR3 protein: CASSLGGGSYGYTF
V gene: TRBV5-4; D gene: TRBD2; J gene: TRBJ2-1; clone size: NA; CDR3 DNA: TGTGCCACGGGGTTGGTACTAGCGGGCTACAATGAGCAGTTCTTC; CDR3 protein: CATGLVLAGYNEQFF
V gene: TRBV5-1; D gene: NA; J gene: TRBJ2-7; clone size: NA; CDR3 DNA: TGCGCCAGCAGCTCAGGACAGTCTTTTGCTTCCTACGAGCAGTACTTC; CDR3 protein: CASSSGQSFASYEQYF
V gene: TRBV6-1; D gene: TRBD1; J gene: TRBJ2-2; clone size: NA; CDR3 DNA: TGTGCCAGCAGTGAAACCGGGACAGGGAGTAGCACCGGGGAGCTGTTTTTT; CDR3 protein: CASSETGTGSSTGELFF
V gene: TRBV27; D gene: TRBD1; J gene: TRBJ1-2; clone size: few; CDR3 DNA: TGTGCCAGCAGCCAAGGACAGGGTGCTGGCTACACCTTC; CDR3 protein: CASSQGQGAGYTF
V gene: TRBV28; D gene: NA; J gene: TRBJ1-4; clone size: NA; CDR3 DNA: TGTGCCAGCAGTTTAGTTGCAGCTAATGAAAAACTGTTTTTT; CDR3 protein: CASSLVAANEKLFF
V gene: TRBV10-3; D gene: TRBD1; J gene: TRBJ1-5; clone size: many; CDR3 DNA: TGTGCCATCAGTCAAAGAGGACAGGGAACCGCCACCGGTAGCAATCAGCCCCAGCATTTT; CDR3 protein: CAISQRGQGTATGSNQPQHF
V gene: TRBV5-4; D gene: TRBD2; J gene: TRBJ2-3; clone size: once; CDR3 DNA: TGTGCCAGCAGCTTGCGGCGCGGGGGGGATACAGATACGCAGTATTTT; CDR3 protein: CASSLRRGGDTDTQYF
V gene: TRBV7-2; D gene: TRBD1; J gene: TRBJ1-2; clone size: NA; CDR3 DNA: TGTGCCAGCAGCTTAAGCGTCGGACAGGGGTACTATGGCTACACCTTC; CDR3 protein: CASSLSVGQGYYGYTF
V gene: TRBV4-1; D gene: NA; J gene: TRBJ2-5; clone size: NA; CDR3 DNA: TGCGCCAGCAGTGCACTAGTGCAAGAGACCCAGTACTTC; CDR3 protein: CASSALVQETQYF
V gene: TRBV7-8; D gene: NA; J gene: TRBJ1-2; clone size: NA; CDR3 DNA: TGTGCCAGCGAAGCTTATCGGCGGGAGGGGAAAAACTATGGCTACACCTTC; CDR3 protein: CASEAYRREGKNYGYTF
V gene: TRBV5-1; D gene: NA; J gene: TRBJ1-1; clone size: NA; CDR3 DNA: TGCGCCAGCAGCGTGACAGAACTGAACACTGAAGCTTTCTTT; CDR3 protein: CASSVTELNTEAFF
V gene: TRBV7-9; D gene: TRBD1; J gene: TRBJ2-6; clone size: NA; CDR3 DNA: TGTGCCAGCAGGCCCGGGACAGGGTCCTCTGGGGCCAACGTCCTGACTTTC; CDR3 protein: CASRPGTGSSGANVLTF
V gene: TRBV18; D gene: NA; J gene: TRBJ1-1; clone size: once; CDR3 DNA: TGTGCCAGCTCACCAATCATGTCTGAAGCTTTCTTT; CDR3 protein: CASSPIMSEAFF
V gene: TRBV5-6; D gene: NA; J gene: TRBJ1-1; clone size: few; CDR3 DNA: TGTGCCAGCAGCTTCACCGGGTTGCGATACACTGAAGCTTTCTTT; CDR3 protein: CASSFTGLRYTEAFF
V gene: TRBV27; D gene: TRBD1; J gene: TRBJ2-5; clone size: few; CDR3 DNA: TGTGCCAGCAGTCTAAGGACAGGCCAAGTTAAAGAGACCCAGTACTTC; CDR3 protein: CASSLRTGQVKETQYF
V gene: TRBV6-1; D gene: TRBD1; J gene: TRBJ1-5; clone size: few; CDR3 DNA: TGTGCCAGCAGCACGACAGGGGGCAATCAGCCCCAGCATTTT; CDR3 protein: CASSTTGGNQPQHF
V gene: TRBV13; D gene: NA; J gene: TRBJ2-1; clone size: NA; CDR3 DNA: TGTGCCAGCAGATTCCAGAAAACTGAGCAGTTCTTC; CDR3 protein: CASRFQKTEQFF
V gene: TRBV27; D gene: TRBD1; J gene: TRBJ2-3; clone size: NA; CDR3 DNA: TGTGCCAGCAGTCTTAGGACAGGGCCAGATACGCAGTATTTT; CDR3 protein: CASSLRTGPDTQYF
V gene: TRBV5-8; D gene: TRBD1; J gene: TRBJ2-1; clone size: NA; CDR3 DNA: TGTGCCAGCGAGGGACAGGGGAACTATGAGCAGTTCTTC; CDR3 protein: CASEGQGNYEQFF
V gene: TRBV7-9; D gene: TRBD2; J gene: TRBJ2-7; clone size: NA; CDR3 DNA: TGTGCCAGCAGCTTAGCTCCGGGGGGGGTCGGCGAGCAGTACTTC; CDR3 protein: CASSLAPGGVGEQYF
V gene: TRBV30; D gene: TRBD1; J gene: TRBJ2-7; clone size: NA; CDR3 DNA: TGTGCCTGGAGGCCGACAGGGGGAGGCGAGCAGTACTTC; CDR3 protein: CAWRPTGGGEQYF
V gene: TRBV30; D gene: TRBD2; J gene: TRBJ2-1; clone size: NA; CDR3 DNA: TGTGCCTGGAGTGGCCTAGCGGGAGCCAATGAGCAGTTCTTC; CDR3 protein: CAWSGLAGANEQFF
V gene: TRBV27; D gene: TRBD1; J gene: TRBJ1-2; clone size: NA; CDR3 DNA: TGTGCCAGCAGGGGACAGGGAGTTTACTATGGCTACACCTTC; CDR3 protein: CASRGQGVYYGYTF
V gene: TRBV9; D gene: NA; J gene: TRBJ1-4; clone size: once; CDR3 DNA: TGTGCCAGCAGCTTGTACGCGACTAATGAAAAACTGTTTTTT; CDR3 protein: CASSLYATNEKLFF
V gene: TRBV6-1; D gene: NA; J gene: TRBJ2-2; clone size: NA; CDR3 DNA: TGTGCCAGCAGTATAATCACCGGGGAGCTGTTTTTT; CDR3 protein: CASSIITGELFF